This TCR beta chain was obtained from a study of shared clonotypes between healthy human individuals. To note about this clone: As yet, its antigen is unknown.

Overall study findings and caveats: Naive subsets generally exceeded memory subsets in estimated richness. It was the non-shared clonotypes that had lower generation probabilities than clonotypes shared by all four donors.

Data came from immunoSEQ multiplex PCR; TCRdb stores just in-frame clones and leaves some out. Of 2 million to 2.5 million clones in the sample, approximately 93% were seen once. Trimming took off 2 bases at V and 6 bases at J, with 19 bases between the two ends. The CDR3 extends over 17 amino acids. Germline lookup yields CDR1 MGHRA and CDR2 YSYEKL. The sequence was collected from a man aged 18-30 years in good health. Some clones in this sample may be carry-over from other donors' samples. Material: naive CD4+ T cells from PBMCs. Subset in this sample: CD45RA+ positively selected. This chain links TRBV4-1 with TRBJ2-2; D is tentatively TRBD1 or TRBD2 (5 bases each). This CDR3 reads CASSQRADWGYAGELFF. In nucleotides, the CDR3 is TGCGCCAGCAGCCAACGAGCAGACTGGGGGTACGCCGGGGAGCTGTTTTTT.